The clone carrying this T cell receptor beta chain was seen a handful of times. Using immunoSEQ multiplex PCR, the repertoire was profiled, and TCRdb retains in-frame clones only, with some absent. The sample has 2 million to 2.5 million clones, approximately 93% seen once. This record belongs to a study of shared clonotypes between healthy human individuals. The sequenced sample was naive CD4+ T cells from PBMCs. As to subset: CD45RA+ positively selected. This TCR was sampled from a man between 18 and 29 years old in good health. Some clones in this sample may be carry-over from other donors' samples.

CDR3: CASTSLGVGELFF. For the CDR3, the DNA is TGTGCCAGCACCTCACTTGGGGTCGGGGAGCTGTTTTTT. V and J are TRBV25-1 and TRBJ2-2; D uncertain. Trimming removed 7 bases from V and 7 bases from J, with 13 bases in between. Germline assignment: CDR1 MGHDK and CDR2 SYGVNS. The CDR3 extends over 13 amino acids.